This T cell receptor beta chain stems from a study of tumor and adjacent non-tumor tissue in lung cancer. Study overall: Samples averaged about 3.8 million productive TCRbeta reads each.

V gave up 4 bases and J gave up 3 bases, with 13 bases separating them. CDR3 length: 15 residues. In the case of this clonotype: Its antigen is not known. A read error may explain this, as a much larger clone is one base away.

TCRbeta libraries were built with three rounds of nested PCR, modified from ARM-PCR. TCRdb reprocessed the multiplex PCR reads via MiXCR and lists one record per CDR3 protein. Among 60,000 to 80,000 distinct CDR3 sequences, roughly 70% were seen once, and the ten largest hold 25% to 30%. No cell sorting was done before RNA was extracted from the tissue. Distant lung tissue was collected more than 3 cm away from the tumor edge. Whole-study results and caveats: Tumor tissue had significantly higher TCR diversity than normal lung. Shorter survival was associated with higher TCR diversity in tumors. In normal lung, the top 100 clones were significantly more dominant than in tumor.

The sequenced sample consisted of distant non-tumor lung tissue. This clonotype was obtained from a woman between 50 and 59 years old with non-small cell lung cancer. V gene TRBV12-3 or TRBV12-4 combines with J gene TRBJ2-1; possible D gene TRBD2, 5 bases. CDR3 region: CASSSSSSNYNEQFF. As DNA, the CDR3 is TGTGCCAGCAGTTCGTCTAGCAGCAACTACAATGAGCAGTTCTTC.